One and the same sample provided the 14 T cell receptor beta chains below, sequenced in a study of blood T cell repertoires in COVID-19. Repertoires were generated with immunoSEQ multiplex PCR, while TCRdb's copy carries only in-frame clones and drops some. The sample has about 350,000 clones; roughly 90% are singletons. The sequenced sample was PBMCs or T cells enriched from blood (not recorded which). The receptors shown here come from a woman aged 25 to 39 who had recovered from COVID-19.

The chain uses TRBV6-6 and TRBJ1-5; the match to TRBD1 covers 9 bases. The ends lost 5 bases at V and 2 bases at J; junction bases unmatched: 16. CDR1 and CDR2 from the germline V gene are MNHNY and SVGAGI (reference sequence). This CDR3 comprises 19 residues. CDR3: CASSPLSRDRARRNQPQHF. CDR3 DNA sequence: TGTGCCAGCAGTCCGCTCTCCCGGGACAGGGCTCGGCGCAATCAGCCCCAGCATTTT.

The chain recombines TRBV30 with TRBJ2-7; 8 positions match TRBD1. V gave up 1 base and J gave up 5 bases; unmatched junction bases: 13. The CDR3 has 16 amino acids. CDR1 and CDR2 (germline): GTSNPN, SVGIG (reference sequence). The CDR3 sequence: CAWSDRPRTGINEQYF. CDR3 bases: TGTGCCTGGAGTGATCGCCCCAGGACAGGGATCAACGAGCAGTACTTC. The variable domain in full, completed from reference TRBV30 and TRBJ2-7, reads SQTIHQWPATLVQPVGSPLSLECTVEGTSNPNLYWYRQAAGRGLQLLFYSVGIGQISSEVPQNLSASRPQDRQFILSSKKLLLSDSGFYLCAWSDRPRTGINEQYFGPGTRLTVT.

In this sample, this clone turned up a few times. This chain joins TRBV9 and TRBJ1-2; no definite D call. V lost 0 bases, J lost 13 bases, and 19 bases lay in between. The germline V gene encodes CDR1 SGDLS and CDR2 YYNGEE. This CDR3 region has 14 residues. This chain's CDR3 is CASSVVFSAPRLTF. CDR3 DNA sequence: TGTGCCAGCAGCGTAGTTTTTTCGGCTCCGCGGCTCACCTTC.

The chain couples TRBV7-8 to TRBJ2-7, with 7 bases matching TRBD1. In germline, CDR1 is SGHVS, CDR2 FQNEAQ. Losses at the gene ends were 1 base for V and 5 bases for J; bases not matched to a gene: 8. The CDR3 has 15 amino acids. DNA for the CDR3: TGTGCCAGCAGCTTAGTTGAGGGGGCGCCCCACGAGCAGTACTTC. Its translation is CASSLVEGAPHEQYF.

The chain links TRBV7-9 to TRBJ2-2; 7 bases line up with TRBD1. The trim removed 1 base at V and 1 base at J, leaving 0 bases unmatched. Germline CDR1 and CDR2: SEHNR and FQNEAQ (reference sequence). This CDR3 is 15 amino acids long. CDR3 sequence: CASSLGQGNTGELFF. The CDR3 DNA reads TGTGCCAGCAGCTTAGGACAGGGGAACACCGGGGAGCTGTTTTTT.

The chain recombines TRBV13 with TRBJ1-5; no clear D. Germline V CDR1 and CDR2: PRHDT, FYEKMQ (reference sequence). Trimming removed 6 bases from V and 3 bases from J, with 15 bases in between. The length of the CDR3 is 15 residues. This CDR3 reads CASSYRSKLNQPQHF. In DNA, the CDR3 is TGTGCCAGCAGTTACAGAAGCAAACTCAATCAGCCCCAGCATTTT.

As to this clone: The same CDR3 arises from other DNA sequences in this sample as well. The V and J genes are TRBV28 and TRBJ1-2, with 7 bases that match TRBD1. Germline values: CDR1 MDHEN, CDR2 SYDVKM. CDR3 length: 14 residues. The trim removed 4 bases at V and 2 bases at J, leaving 4 bases unmatched. CDR3 bases: TGTGCCAGCAGTTCCCCGGGACAGAACTATGGCTACACCTTC. As protein: CASSSPGQNYGYTF.

The V and J genes are TRBV30 and TRBJ1-1, with D maybe TRBD1 (6 bases). Germline V gene sequence: CDR1 GTSNPN, CDR2 SVGIG (reference sequence). V lost 1 base to trimming and J lost 0 bases, with 15 bases between them. CDR3 length equals 16 residues. The CDR3: CAWSGYRQVMNTEAFF. The CDR3 nucleotides read TGTGCCTGGAGTGGTTATAGACAGGTCATGAACACTGAAGCTTTCTTT.

This chain uses TRBV6-5 with TRBJ2-1, with 12 positions matching TRBD1. Germline V gene sequence: CDR1 MNHEY, CDR2 SVGAGI. The CDR3 has 14 amino acids. Unmatched junction bases numbered 3, after V lost 6 bases and J lost 6 bases. The CDR3 sequence: CASRGQGAVNEQFF. DNA of the CDR3: TGTGCCAGCAGGGGACAGGGGGCGGTCAATGAGCAGTTCTTC.

The chain is built from TRBV5-1 and TRBJ1-2, with TRBD1 as a possible D gene (5 bases). The germline gives CDR1 SGHRS, CDR2 YFSETQ. The CDR3 is 16 residues long. V gave up 0 bases and J gave up 4 bases, with 16 bases separating them. CDR3 sequence reads: CASSLAIGVTAYGYTF. Here the CDR3 DNA reads TGCGCCAGCAGCTTGGCGATTGGGGTGACAGCCTATGGCTACACCTTC.

The V gene is TRBV29-1, the J gene TRBJ2-2, with 9 nucleotides matching TRBD2. CDR3 size: 16 residues. Germline trimming cut 1 base from V and 7 bases from J; bases unmatched to any gene: 10. The V gene's germline CDR1 is SQVTM and CDR2 ANQGSEA. CDR3 sequence: CSVEGESGGKIGELFF. In DNA, the CDR3 is TGCAGCGTTGAAGGGGAAAGCGGGGGGAAAATCGGGGAGCTGTTTTTT.

The chain couples TRBV7-8 to TRBJ1-1; no definite D call. Looked up from germline, CDR1 is SGHVS and CDR2 is FQNEAQ. Trimming took off 4 bases at V and 4 bases at J, with 22 bases between the two ends. This CDR3 region has 17 residues. The CDR3 DNA follows: TGTGCCAGCAGCTCCAGGCGGGTCATCAAGGGAACCACTGAAGCTTTCTTT. Protein sequence: CASSSRRVIKGTTEAFF. Full variable domain (outside the CDR3, taken from reference TRBV7-8 and TRBJ1-1): GAGVSQSPRYKVAKRGQDVALRCDPISGHVSLFWYQQALGQGPEFLTYFQNEAQLDKSGLPSDRFFAERPEGSVSTLKIQRTQQEDSAVYLCASSSRRVIKGTTEAFFGQGTRLTVV.

This sequence joins TRBV2 and TRBJ2-7; possible D gene TRBD2, 5 bases. The CDR3 extends over 12 amino acids. CDR1 is SNHLY, CDR2 FYNNEI, per germline. V dropped 6 bases and J dropped 2 bases, with 8 bases sitting between them. The CDR3 here is CASREDAYEQYF. CDR3 nucleotides: TGTGCCAGCAGGGAGGATGCCTACGAGCAGTACTTC.

This clone has a single count. This chain links TRBV5-1 with TRBJ2-3; 12 bases agree with TRBD2. Germline V gene lookup returns CDR1 SGHRS and CDR2 YFSETQ. The CDR3 is 16 residues long. Trimming removed 4 bases from V and 2 bases from J; junction bases left unmatched: 5. The CDR3 DNA sequence: TGCGCCAGCAGCCCAAGACTAGCGGGGGCCACAGATACGCAGTATTTT. It translates to CASSPRLAGATDTQYF.